The rows below give T cell receptor beta chains drawn from one sample of a study of CD8 T cells in ankylosing spondylitis. Using its own MiXCR run on the 5' RACE reads, TCRdb lists one record per CDR3 protein. The sample consists of around 130,000 distinct CDR3 sequences, 7% of them appearing once. The sample comprised blood, either unsorted or a sorted T cell fraction (not recorded which). The receptors shown here come from a male donor with ankylosing spondylitis or in good health (not recorded which). Both conserved end residues are part of each CDR3. Part of the rows lack a size; the others show once, few, many or a class for expanded clones.

v_call: TRBV3-1; clone_size: many; j_call: TRBJ1-6; cdr3_aa: CASSHATGNSPLHF
v_call: TRBV20-1; clone_size: many; j_call: TRBJ1-1; cdr3_aa: CSAEGQGSTEAFF
v_call: TRBV28; clone_size: few; j_call: TRBJ2-7; cdr3_aa: CASSSAVRGFAAEQYF
v_call: TRBV15; clone_size: many; j_call: TRBJ2-3; cdr3_aa: CATRGARTGLTDTQYF
v_call: TRBV7-6; clone_size: many; j_call: TRBJ2-2; cdr3_aa: CASSLRPVDTGELFF
v_call: TRBV6-2/TRBV6-3; clone_size: -; j_call: TRBJ2-7; cdr3_aa: CASTLREGHEQYF
v_call: TRBV12-3/TRBV12-4; clone_size: many; j_call: TRBJ1-1; cdr3_aa: CASRRTGINTEAFF
v_call: TRBV3-1; clone_size: many; j_call: TRBJ1-2; cdr3_aa: CASSQGTGAKYGYTF
v_call: TRBV20-1; clone_size: many; j_call: TRBJ2-7; cdr3_aa: CSAGTGTYEQYF
v_call: TRBV20-1; clone_size: -; j_call: TRBJ1-1; cdr3_aa: CSARDVRVNTEAFF
v_call: TRBV27; clone_size: many; j_call: TRBJ2-1; cdr3_aa: CASSPDYYNEQFF
v_call: TRBV5-1; clone_size: many; j_call: TRBJ2-2; cdr3_aa: CASSYGQGGTGELFF
v_call: TRBV7-3; clone_size: many; j_call: TRBJ2-3; cdr3_aa: CASSLIEGTDTQYF
v_call: TRBV20-1; clone_size: many; j_call: TRBJ2-1; cdr3_aa: CSALGTSGYNEQFF
v_call: TRBV29-1; clone_size: many; j_call: TRBJ2-7; cdr3_aa: CSVALTSGLSYEQYF
v_call: TRBV24-1; clone_size: many; j_call: TRBJ2-6; cdr3_aa: CATSGSSGANVLTF
v_call: TRBV27; clone_size: -; j_call: TRBJ2-1; cdr3_aa: CASSFRGAGGPDNEQFF